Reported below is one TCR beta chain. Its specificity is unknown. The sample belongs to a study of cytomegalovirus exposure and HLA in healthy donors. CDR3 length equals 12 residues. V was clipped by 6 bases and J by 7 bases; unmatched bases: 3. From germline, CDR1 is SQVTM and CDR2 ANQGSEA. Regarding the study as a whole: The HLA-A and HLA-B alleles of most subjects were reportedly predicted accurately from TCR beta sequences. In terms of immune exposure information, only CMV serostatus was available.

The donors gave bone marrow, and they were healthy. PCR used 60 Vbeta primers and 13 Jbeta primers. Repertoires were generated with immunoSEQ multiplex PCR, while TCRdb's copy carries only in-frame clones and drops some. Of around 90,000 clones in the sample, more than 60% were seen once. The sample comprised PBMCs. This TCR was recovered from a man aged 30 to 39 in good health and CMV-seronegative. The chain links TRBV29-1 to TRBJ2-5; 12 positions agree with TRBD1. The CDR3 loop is CSVGQGAGTQYF. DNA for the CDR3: TGCAGCGTGGGACAGGGGGCCGGGACCCAGTACTTC.